One and the same sample provided the 23 T cell receptor beta chains below, sequenced in a study of CD8 T cells in Susac syndrome. Reverse transcription of roughly 0.5 to 1 ug RNA was carried out with random hexamers. TCRdb analysed the immunoSEQ multiplex PCR reads with MiXCR anew, one entry per CDR3 protein. The data contain roughly 130,000 distinct CDR3 sequences, 90% to 95% of them singletons. Sequenced sample: CD4+ T cells from PBMCs. The receptors come from a human donor in good health.

The chain combines TRBV11-2 with TRBJ2-5, with 9 bases that match TRBD1. Germline V gene data show CDR1 as SGHAT and CDR2 as FQNNGV. V dropped 5 bases and J dropped 2; count of bases not matched to a gene: 9. The CDR3 extends over 16 amino acids. The CDR3, as DNA: TGTGCCAGCAGCCCTCCGGGACAGGGAAATCAAGAGACCCAGTACTTC. Protein: CASSPPGQGNQETQYF.

The V and J genes are TRBV28 and TRBJ2-1, with D possibly matching TRBD1 (6 bases). The CDR3 spans 13 residues. Germline CDR1 reads MDHEN; CDR2 reads SYDVKM. The V end lost 5 bases, the J end lost 12 bases, and 17 bases lay between the germline ends. CDR3 bases: TGTGCCAGCAGTGACAGGAGAGGGGAAGCGCAGTTCTTC. This sequence encodes CASSDRRGEAQFF.

The chain carries TRBV3-1 and TRBJ2-3; D not resolved. Deletions cut 4 bases from V and 2 bases from J, with 10 bases between. Germline CDR1 reads LGHDT; CDR2 reads YNNKEL (reference sequence). The length of the CDR3 is 14 residues. In nucleotides, the CDR3 is TGTGCCAGCAGCCTTGGCTCGACCACAGATACGCAGTATTTT. Translation: CASSLGSTTDTQYF.

The chain has TRBV5-1 and TRBJ1-1; D is perhaps TRBD1 (6 bases). The germline V and J ends were trimmed by 2 bases and 5 bases, with 13 bases remaining between them. This CDR3 has 14 amino acids. Looked up from germline, CDR1 is SGHRS and CDR2 is YFSETQ. In nucleotides, the CDR3 is TGCGCCAGCAGCTTCCTGGGGGGGGCAACTGAAGCTTTCTTT. Its translation: CASSFLGGATEAFF.

J is TRBJ2-7 and V is TRBV20-1, with TRBD1 matching over 9 bases. The CDR3 is 15 amino acids. Unmatched junction bases numbered 12, after V lost 6 bases and J lost 3 bases. Germline V gives CDR1 DFQATT, CDR2 SNEGSKA (reference sequence). CDR3 DNA: TGCAGTGCCCCGAACAGGGGGCAGGAAGGCTACGAGCAGTACTTC. As protein: CSAPNRGQEGYEQYF.

The rearrangement links TRBV3-1 to TRBJ1-1, with unresolved D. The CDR3 covers 12 residues. Deletions cut 1 base from V and 7 bases from J, with 7 bases between. CDR1 is LGHDT, CDR2 YNNKEL, per germline (reference sequence). As DNA, the CDR3 is TGTGCCAGCAGCCAAGGGACGGGTGAAGCTTTCTTT. Translating gives CASSQGTGEAFF.

The chain is built from TRBV6-5 and TRBJ2-2, with D possibly TRBD1 on 5 matching bases. CDR1 MNHEY and CDR2 SVGAGI come from the germline V gene. CDR3 length: 13 amino acids. V was clipped by 9 bases and J by 5 bases, with 13 bases between them. As DNA, the CDR3 is TGTGCCAGTGGGGCCGGTTGGACCGGGGAGCTGTTTTTT. It codes for CASGAGWTGELFF.

This clonotype was recorded once. The rearrangement joins TRBV28 to TRBJ2-7; TRBD2 matches 11 bases. V trimming: 2 bases; J trimming: 6 bases; junction bases outside the gene matches: 12. The CDR3 runs 17 residues. Germline V lookup: CDR1 MDHEN, CDR2 SYDVKM. The DNA for the CDR3 is TGTGCCAGCAGTTTACGCGGACTAGCGGGTGGAGGTCGCGAGCAGTACTTC. Its protein is CASSLRGLAGGGREQYF.

The chain links TRBV24-1 to TRBJ2-2, with TRBD1 identical over 7 bases. The trim removed 4 bases at V and 10 bases at J, leaving 11 bases unmatched. This CDR3 has 15 amino acids. Germline lookup yields CDR1 KGHDR and CDR2 SFDVKD. CDR3 DNA: TGTGCCACCAGTGACCAATCCGACAGGGTAGCGGAGCTGTTTTTT. Translated, it gives CATSDQSDRVAELFF.

The rearrangement joins TRBV18 to TRBJ2-7, with 7 bases that match TRBD1. The germline CDR1 and CDR2 sequences are KGHSH and LQKENI. The CDR3 extends over 15 amino acids. With 3 bases clipped from V and 5 bases from J, the junction kept 10 bases outside the gene matches. CDR3 in amino acids: CASSPGTVQSHEQYF. The CDR3 nucleotides are TGTGCCAGCTCACCCGGGACAGTTCAATCCCACGAGCAGTACTTC.

This chain joins TRBV29-1 and TRBJ2-4; D ambiguous. This CDR3 has 15 residues. V was cut by 1 base and J by 1 base, with 11 bases left in between. Germline V gene data show CDR1 as SQVTM and CDR2 as ANQGSEA. The chain's CDR3 is CSVEGTTRAKNIQYF. The CDR3 DNA is TGCAGCGTTGAAGGGACGACCCGGGCCAAAAACATTCAGTACTTC. Full variable domain (missing parts from reference TRBV29-1 and TRBJ2-4): SAVISQKPSRDICQRGTSLTIQCQVDSQVTMMFWYRQQPGQSLTLIATANQGSEATYESGFVIDKFPISRPNLTFSTLTVSNMSPEDSSIYLCSVEGTTRAKNIQYFGAGTRLSVL.

V is TRBV11-2 and J is TRBJ1-5; a weak D match, TRBD1 (6 bases). Germline values: CDR1 SGHAT, CDR2 FQNNGV. The V and J ends lost 5 bases and 3 bases respectively, with 11 bases between them. This CDR3 has 14 residues. In DNA, the CDR3 is TGTGCCAGCAGCAAAGGACAGTTCAATCAGCCCCAGCATTTT. This encodes CASSKGQFNQPQHF. The full variable domain, with the rest looked up from reference TRBV11-2 and TRBJ1-5, is EAGVAQSPRYKIIEKRQSVAFWCNPISGHATLYWYQQILGQGPKLLIQFQNNGVVDDSQLPKDRFSAERLKGVDSTLKIQPAKLEDSAVYLCASSKGQFNQPQHFGDGTRLSIL.

The chain is built from TRBV5-1 and TRBJ2-6; D not certain. The germline V gene encodes CDR1 SGHRS and CDR2 YFSETQ. The CDR3 consists of 14 residues. Trimming shortened V by 0 bases and J by 3 bases, and 4 bases separated the two germline ends. This chain's CDR3 is CASSLAGGANVLTF. The CDR3 DNA is TGCGCCAGCAGCTTGGCCGGTGGGGCCAACGTCCTGACTTTC. The complete variable domain, with remaining parts taken from reference TRBV5-1 and TRBJ2-6, reads KAGVTQTPRYLIKTRGQQVTLSCSPISGHRSVSWYQQTPGQGLQFLFEYFSETQRNKGNFPGRFSGRQFSNSRSEMNVSTLELGDSALYLCASSLAGGANVLTFGAGSRLTVL.

The chain uses TRBV28 and TRBJ2-1; 9 bases map to TRBD2. Germline values: CDR1 MDHEN, CDR2 SYDVKM. V dropped 4 bases and J dropped 2; count of bases not matched to a gene: 6. This CDR3 has 16 residues. The CDR3 region has the DNA TGTGCCAGCAGTTGGACGGGCGGGAGGGCCTACAATGAGCAGTTCTTC. It translates to CASSWTGGRAYNEQFF.

This clonotype is a singleton in its sample. The V call is TRBV28, the J call TRBJ2-1; D gene ambiguous. Deletions cut 3 bases from V and 10 bases from J, with 10 bases between. Germline V CDR1 and CDR2: MDHEN, SYDVKM. This CDR3 contains 12 residues. The CDR3: CASSLPLGEQFF. CDR3 nucleotide sequence: TGTGCCAGCAGTTTGCCTCTGGGGGAGCAGTTCTTC.

The chain recombines TRBV11-2 with TRBJ1-2; D gene uncertain. Germline-derived CDR1 and CDR2 are SGHAT and FQNNGV. The V end was cut by 0 bases, the J end by 7 bases, with 6 bases between. The length of the CDR3 is 12 residues. The CDR3 spells CASSLENFGYTF. The CDR3 DNA is TGTGCCAGCAGCTTAGAGAATTTTGGCTACACCTTC. The full variable domain, its missing parts supplied by reference TRBV11-2 and TRBJ1-2, is EAGVAQSPRYKIIEKRQSVAFWCNPISGHATLYWYQQILGQGPKLLIQFQNNGVVDDSQLPKDRFSAERLKGVDSTLKIQPAKLEDSAVYLCASSLENFGYTFGSGTRLTVV.

The rearrangement uses TRBV29-1 and TRBJ2-3; D is uncertain. CDR3 length: 12 amino acids. Germline assignment: CDR1 SQVTM and CDR2 ANQGSEA. Trimming shortened V by 8 bases and J by 0 bases, and 9 bases separated the two germline ends. The CDR3 bases are TGCAGCTCTCGCATGAGCACAGATACGCAGTATTTT. This codes for CSSRMSTDTQYF.

V gene TRBV18 combines with J gene TRBJ2-7; a weak D match, TRBD1 (5 bases). Deletions cut 5 bases from V and 2 bases from J, with 10 bases between. Germline CDR1 is KGHSH and CDR2 is LQKENI. This CDR3 has 13 amino acids. The chain's CDR3 is CASSSGFPYEQYF. For the CDR3, the DNA is TGTGCCAGCTCATCAGGGTTCCCCTACGAGCAGTACTTC. Variable domain in full (rest from reference TRBV18 and TRBJ2-7): NAGVMQNPRHLVRRRGQEARLRCSPMKGHSHVYWYRQLPEEGLKFMVYLQKENIIDESGMPKERFSAEFPKEGPSILRIQQVVRGDSAAYFCASSSGFPYEQYFGPGTRLTVT.

This sequence joins TRBV19 and TRBJ1-1, with D perhaps TRBD1 (6 bases). This CDR3 spans 15 amino acids. Trimming took 7 bases from V and 4 from J, leaving 19 bases between them. The V gene's germline CDR1 is LNHDA and CDR2 SQIVND (reference sequence). CDR3 loop: CASNLGGGRGTEAFF. The CDR3 DNA is TGTGCCAGTAATTTGGGGGGGGGCCGGGGCACTGAAGCTTTCTTT.

This chain links TRBV15 with TRBJ1-5, with D uncertain. The CDR3 runs 14 residues. Germline lookup yields CDR1 LNHNV and CDR2 YYDKDF (reference sequence). V was clipped by 1 base and J by 0 bases, with 4 bases between them. The CDR3 DNA follows: TGTGCCACCAGCAGAGGACGTAGCAATCAGCCCCAGCATTTT. It is translated as CATSRGRSNQPQHF.

The V call is TRBV28, the J call TRBJ1-2; unclear D gene. Trimming cost V 3 bases and J 5 bases, with 7 bases left between them. The CDR3 is made up of 12 amino acids. From germline, CDR1 is MDHEN and CDR2 SYDVKM. CDR3 bases: TGTGCCAGCAGTTTGGGAGCATATGGCTACACCTTC. It codes for CASSLGAYGYTF.

As for this clonotype: Compared with germline, one end of the junction differs, possibly owing to a read error. The J gene is TRBJ1-1, the V gene TRBV27; no definite D call. Looked up from germline, CDR1 is MNHEY and CDR2 is SMNVEV (reference sequence). The CDR3 has 15 residues. The DNA for the CDR3 is TGTGCCAGCAGTTTCCGGGTGGGCCTGAATACTGAAGCTTTCTTT. Translated: CASSFRVGLNTEAFF.

The V and J genes are TRBV27 and TRBJ1-5; tentatively, D is TRBD1 (6 bases). The V gene's germline CDR1 is MNHEY and CDR2 SMNVEV (reference sequence). This CDR3 has 14 amino acids. V lost 3 bases to trimming and J lost 4 bases, with 10 bases between them. CDR3 coding DNA: TGTGCCAGCAGTTTGTGGGGGGCAAATCAGCCCCAGCATTTT. Protein product: CASSLWGANQPQHF.